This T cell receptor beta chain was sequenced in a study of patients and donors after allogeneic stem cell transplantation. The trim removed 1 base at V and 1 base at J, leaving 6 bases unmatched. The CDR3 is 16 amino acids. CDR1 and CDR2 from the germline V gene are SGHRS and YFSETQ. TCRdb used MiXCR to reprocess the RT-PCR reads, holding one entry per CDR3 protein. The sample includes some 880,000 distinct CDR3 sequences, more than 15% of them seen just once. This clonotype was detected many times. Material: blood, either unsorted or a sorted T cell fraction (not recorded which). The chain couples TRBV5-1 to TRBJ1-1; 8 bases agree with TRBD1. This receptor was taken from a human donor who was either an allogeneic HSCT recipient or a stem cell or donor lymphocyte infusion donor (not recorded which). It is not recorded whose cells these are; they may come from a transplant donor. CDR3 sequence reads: CASSLQGASTNTEAFF. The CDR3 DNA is TGCGCCAGCAGCTTGCAGGGGGCGAGTACGAACACTGAAGCTTTCTTT.